This T cell receptor beta chain was profiled in a study of cytomegalovirus exposure and HLA in healthy donors. Study results and limitations: Rates of TCR association differed by HLA locus in a later analysis, with DRB1 highest and HLA-C lowest. Investigators reported about 160 TCR beta chains as tied to cytomegalovirus.

CDR3 length: 15 residues. V was clipped by 5 bases and J by 5 bases; unmatched bases: 7. Germline-derived CDR1 and CDR2 are SGHTS and YDEGEE. This clone showed up just a few times. Its antigen is unidentified. The primer mix had 60 Vbeta and 13 Jbeta primers. Here immunoSEQ multiplex PCR was the method, and the copy in TCRdb shows in-frame clones only, minus some. Among some 170,000 clones listed, 75% to 80% were seen once. Specimen: PBMCs. This receptor was taken from a man aged 40-49 years in good health and CMV-seropositive. The chain links TRBV5-8 to TRBJ1-2; TRBD1 agrees at 12 bases. CDR3 protein: CASSNRDRGLYGYTF. For the CDR3, the DNA is TGTGCCAGCAGTAACCGGGACAGGGGGCTATATGGCTACACCTTC.